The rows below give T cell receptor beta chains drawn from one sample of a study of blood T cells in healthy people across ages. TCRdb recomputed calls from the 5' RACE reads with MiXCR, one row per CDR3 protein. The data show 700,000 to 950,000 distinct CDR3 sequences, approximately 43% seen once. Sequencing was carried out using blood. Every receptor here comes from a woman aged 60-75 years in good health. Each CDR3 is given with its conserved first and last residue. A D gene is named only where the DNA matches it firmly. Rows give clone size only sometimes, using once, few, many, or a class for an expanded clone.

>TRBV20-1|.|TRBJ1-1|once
CSARGSHRVGNTEAFF
TGCAGTGCTAGAGGCTCGCACAGGGTAGGGAACACTGAAGCTTTCTTT
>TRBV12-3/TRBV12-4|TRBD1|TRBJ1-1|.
CASSQDRGLAFF
TGTGCCAGCAGTCAAGACAGGGGTCTAGCTTTCTTT
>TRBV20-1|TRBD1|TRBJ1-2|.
CSAKGTGGAWDYGYTF
TGCAGTGCTAAAGGGACAGGGGGCGCGTGGGACTATGGCTACACCTTC
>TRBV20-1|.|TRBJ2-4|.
CSAPGAGTNIQYF
TGCAGTGCCCCAGGGGCAGGGACAAACATTCAGTACTTC
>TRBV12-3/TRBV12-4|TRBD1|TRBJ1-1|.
CASSDEKGAKAFF
TGTGCCAGCAGTGATGAAAAGGGGGCGAAAGCTTTCTTT
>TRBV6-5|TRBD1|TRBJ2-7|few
CASSYGTGGEQYF
TGTGCCAGCAGTTACGGGACAGGAGGCGAGCAGTACTTC
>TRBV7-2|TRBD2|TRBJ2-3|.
CASSFRLAGSTDTQYF
TGTGCCAGCAGCTTCCGACTAGCGGGCAGCACAGATACGCAGTATTTT
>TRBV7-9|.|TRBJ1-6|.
CASSLTTGLASPLHF
TGTGCCAGCAGCTTAACGACGGGATTGGCTTCACCCCTCCACTTT
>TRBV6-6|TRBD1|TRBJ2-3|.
CASSSTGTDTQYF
TGTGCCAGCAGTTCGACAGGGACAGATACGCAGTATTTT
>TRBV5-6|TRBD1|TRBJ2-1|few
CASSLGQGVGSYNEQFF
TGTGCCAGCAGCTTGGGGCAGGGGGTTGGCTCCTACAATGAGCAGTTCTTC
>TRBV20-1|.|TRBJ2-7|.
CSARVRGYEQYF
TGCAGTGCTAGAGTCAGGGGCTACGAGCAGTACTTC
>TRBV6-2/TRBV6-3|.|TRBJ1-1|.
CASSYSNYAEAFF
TGTGCCAGCAGTTACTCTAATTACGCTGAAGCTTTCTTT
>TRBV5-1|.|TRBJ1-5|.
CASSPGGESNQPQHF
TGCGCCAGCAGCCCGGGAGGGGAGAGCAATCAGCCCCAGCATTTT
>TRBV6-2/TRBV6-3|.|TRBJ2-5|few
CATTSGTAVETQYF
TGTGCCACCACTTCAGGGACGGCTGTAGAGACCCAGTACTTC
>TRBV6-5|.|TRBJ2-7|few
CASSYMGEQYF
TGTGCCAGCAGTTACATGGGCGAGCAGTACTTC
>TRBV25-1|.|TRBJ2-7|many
CASSEAGSSYEQYF
TGTGCCAGCAGTGAAGCCGGGAGCTCCTACGAGCAGTACTTC
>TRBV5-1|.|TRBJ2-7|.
CASSSGTFYNEQYF
TGCGCCAGCAGCTCGGGGACATTCTACAATGAGCAGTACTTC
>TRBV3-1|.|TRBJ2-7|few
CASSSGERTNYEQYF
TGTGCCAGCAGCTCCGGGGAGCGGACTAACTACGAGCAGTACTTC
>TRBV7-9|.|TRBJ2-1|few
CASSLVGGDSTYNEQFF
TGTGCCAGCAGCTTAGTAGGCGGGGACTCAACCTACAATGAGCAGTTCTTC
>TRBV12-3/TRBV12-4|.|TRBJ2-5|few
CASSLVTGEETQYF
TGTGCCAGCAGTTTGGTGACAGGAGAAGAGACCCAGTACTTC
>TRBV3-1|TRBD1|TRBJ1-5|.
CASSQDIGVQGNQPQHF
TGTGCCAGCAGCCAAGATATCGGTGTACAGGGGAATCAGCCCCAGCATTTT
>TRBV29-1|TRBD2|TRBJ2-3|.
CSTLLAGVFTDTQYF
TGCAGCACCTTACTAGCGGGAGTGTTTACAGATACGCAGTATTTT
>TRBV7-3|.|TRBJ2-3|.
CASSLPFNGSTLRRTYTQYF
TGTGCCAGCAGCTTGCCCTTCAACGGAAGTACCCTAAGGCGCACATATACGCAGTATTTT
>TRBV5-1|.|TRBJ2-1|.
CASSLKGSYNEQFF
TGCGCCAGCAGCTTGAAGGGGTCCTACAATGAGCAGTTCTTC
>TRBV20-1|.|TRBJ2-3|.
CSARPGLRVLTQYF
TGCAGTGCTAGGCCGGGACTGAGGGTCCTCACGCAGTATTTT
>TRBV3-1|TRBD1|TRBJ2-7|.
CASSQGTGFTGQYF
TGTGCCAGCAGCCAAGGGACAGGTTTTACCGGGCAGTACTTC
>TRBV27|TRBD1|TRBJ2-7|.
CASNSNRGHFEQYF
TGTGCCAGCAATTCGAACAGGGGGCATTTCGAGCAGTACTTC
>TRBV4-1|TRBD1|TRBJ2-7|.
CASSLNRDRGSEQYF
TGCGCCAGCAGCCTGAACCGGGACAGGGGATCCGAGCAGTACTTC
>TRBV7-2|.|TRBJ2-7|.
CAISEGGDEQYF
TGTGCCATCAGTGAAGGAGGGGACGAGCAGTACTTC
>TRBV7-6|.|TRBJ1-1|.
CASSSNRMNTEAFF
TGTGCCAGCAGCTCAAACAGGATGAACACTGAAGCTTTCTTT
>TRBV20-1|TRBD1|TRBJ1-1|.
CSAIFPGQGSTEAFF
TGCAGTGCTATTTTTCCGGGACAGGGGAGCACTGAAGCTTTCTTT
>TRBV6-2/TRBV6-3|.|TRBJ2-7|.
CASSYGGTLTYEQYF
TGTGCCAGCAGTTATGGGGGGACCCTCACCTACGAGCAGTACTTC
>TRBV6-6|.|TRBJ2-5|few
CASSYSDYSGTQYF
TGTGCCAGCAGTTACTCGGACTATTCAGGGACCCAGTACTTC
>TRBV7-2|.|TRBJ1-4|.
CASSLGVSGTNEKLFF
TGTGCCAGCAGCTTAGGAGTTTCAGGGACCAATGAAAAACTGTTTTTT
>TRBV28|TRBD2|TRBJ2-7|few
CASFRRGGIGREQYF
TGTGCCAGTTTTAGGAGGGGAGGGATCGGTCGCGAGCAGTACTTC
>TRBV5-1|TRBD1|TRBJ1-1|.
CASRRETGESEAFF
TGCGCCAGCCGACGGGAGACAGGGGAGAGTGAAGCTTTCTTT
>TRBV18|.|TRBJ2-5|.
CASSPQGKRSGGETQYF
TGTGCCAGCTCACCACAAGGCAAGCGATCCGGCGGAGAGACCCAGTACTTC
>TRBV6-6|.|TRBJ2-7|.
CASSYLSEGREQYF
TGTGCCAGCAGTTACCTGAGCGAGGGGCGCGAGCAGTACTTC
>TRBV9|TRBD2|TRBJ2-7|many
CASSVGLAGVGDEQYF
TGTGCCAGCAGCGTAGGCTTAGCGGGAGTCGGCGACGAGCAGTACTTC
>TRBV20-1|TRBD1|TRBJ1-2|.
CSANSDRGRGYTF
TGCAGTGCTAACAGCGACAGGGGTAGGGGCTACACCTTC
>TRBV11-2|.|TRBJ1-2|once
CASSSAGQATDGYTF
TGTGCCAGCAGCTCAGCTGGTCAGGCGACGGATGGCTACACCTTC
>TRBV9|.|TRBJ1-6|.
CASSAGGATYNSPLHF
TGTGCCAGCAGCGCCGGAGGGGCCACCTATAATTCACCCCTCCACTTT
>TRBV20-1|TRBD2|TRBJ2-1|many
CSARDWVAGVHEQFF
TGCAGTGCTAGAGATTGGGTAGCGGGAGTCCATGAGCAGTTCTTC
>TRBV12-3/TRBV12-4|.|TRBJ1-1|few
CASSLITRGRAFF
TGTGCCAGCAGTTTAATCACCCGAGGGAGGGCTTTCTTT
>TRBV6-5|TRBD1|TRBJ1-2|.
CASSPPRGLHGYTF
TGTGCCAGCAGTCCGCCCAGGGGGCTGCATGGCTACACCTTC
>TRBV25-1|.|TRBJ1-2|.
CASSEWAGSNYGYTF
TGTGCCAGCAGTGAATGGGCAGGGAGCAACTATGGCTACACCTTC
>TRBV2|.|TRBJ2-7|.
CVSAIGNEQYF
TGTGTCAGCGCTATCGGCAATGAGCAGTACTTC
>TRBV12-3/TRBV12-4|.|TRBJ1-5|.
CASRAPGIVGQPQHF
TGTGCCAGCAGGGCTCCGGGCATAGTGGGTCAGCCCCAGCATTTT
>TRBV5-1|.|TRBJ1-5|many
CASSSSGGNQPQHF
TGCGCCAGCAGCTCTTCCGGAGGCAATCAGCCCCAGCATTTT
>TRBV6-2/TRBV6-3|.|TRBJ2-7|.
CASSYRTALWDEQYF
TGTGCCAGCAGTTACAGGACAGCACTTTGGGACGAGCAGTACTTC
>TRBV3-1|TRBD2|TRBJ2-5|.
CASSQGDRGGPWETQYF
TGTGCCAGCAGCCAAGGGGACCGGGGGGGCCCCTGGGAGACCCAGTACTTC
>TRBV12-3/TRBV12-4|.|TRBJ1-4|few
CASSFRGTNEKLFF
TGTGCCAGCAGTTTTCGGGGGACTAATGAAAAACTGTTTTTT
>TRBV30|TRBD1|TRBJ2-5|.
CAWGGPGGHETQYF
TGTGCCTGGGGGGGACCAGGGGGCCATGAGACCCAGTACTTC
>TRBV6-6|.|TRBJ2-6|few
CASIHSGANVLTF
TGTGCCAGCATCCACTCTGGGGCCAACGTCCTGACTTTC
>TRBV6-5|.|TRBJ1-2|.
CASSDSTGPWGYTF
TGTGCCAGTAGTGACTCGACAGGACCTTGGGGCTACACCTTC
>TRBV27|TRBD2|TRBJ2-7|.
CAGSFTSGRYEQYF
TGTGCCGGCAGTTTTACTAGCGGGAGGTACGAGCAGTACTTC